This record concerns one T cell receptor (beta chain) sequence. The CDR3 has 15 amino acids. V was trimmed by 2 bases and J by 1 base, leaving 11 bases between them. Germline V gene sequence: CDR1 SNHLY, CDR2 FYNNEI. Enrolment of Seattle patients took place during active infection, and they were followed longitudinally. This sample is part of a study of blood T cell repertoires in COVID-19. Across the whole study: T cells, B-cell-depleted T cells, or PBMCs provided the cDNA or gDNA that served as material.

In the source study's methods: Amplified reference gene primers provided the basis for estimating nucleated cell counts. Data came from immunoSEQ multiplex PCR; TCRdb stores just in-frame clones and leaves some out. That table gives V, J and clone size, and the DNA gave D and trimming. Of some 300,000 clones detected, about 90% appear once; the ten largest clones hold less than 2%. The TCR originated in a woman aged 30 to 39 with COVID-19, enrolled during active disease. Material for sequencing was peripheral blood. This chain links TRBV2 with TRBJ1-2, with no clear D. The CDR3 nucleotides are TGTGCCAGCAGTGAATTGTCAGGCTTTAACTATGGCTACACCTTC. The encoded protein is CASSELSGFNYGYTF.